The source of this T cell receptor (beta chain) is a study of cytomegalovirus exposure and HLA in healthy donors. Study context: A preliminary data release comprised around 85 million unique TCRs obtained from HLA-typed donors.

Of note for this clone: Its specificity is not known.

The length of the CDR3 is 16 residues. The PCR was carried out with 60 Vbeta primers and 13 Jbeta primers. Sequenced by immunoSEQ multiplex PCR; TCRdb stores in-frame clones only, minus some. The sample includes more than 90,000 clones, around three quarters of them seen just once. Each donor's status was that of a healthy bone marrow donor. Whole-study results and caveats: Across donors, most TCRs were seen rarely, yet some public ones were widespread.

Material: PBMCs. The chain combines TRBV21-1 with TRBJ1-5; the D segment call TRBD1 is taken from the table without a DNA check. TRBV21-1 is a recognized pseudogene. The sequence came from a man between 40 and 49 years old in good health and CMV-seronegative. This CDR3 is CASSKMAVWSNQPQHF. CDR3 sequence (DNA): TGTGCCAGCAGCAAAATGGCCGTTTGGAGCAATCAGCCCCAGCATTTT.